The subject of this entry is one T cell receptor (beta chain). The sample originates from a study of blood T cell repertoires in COVID-19. Overall study: From T cells, B-cell-depleted T cells, or PBMCs came the material, which was cDNA or gDNA.

Assay: immunoSEQ multiplex PCR; the TCRdb copy retains only in-frame clones and omits some. The repertoire holds fewer than 150,000 clones, approximately 80% seen once, with 1.5% to 2% in the top ten. Germline V CDR1 and CDR2: LNHDA, SQIVND (reference sequence). V was shortened by 8 bases and J by 2 bases, with 13 bases between the two germline ends. The CDR3 contains 14 residues. The chain employs TRBV19 and TRBJ1-5, with D possibly TRBD1 on 5 matching bases. What was sequenced was PBMCs or T cells enriched from blood (not recorded which). This receptor was obtained from a woman aged 18-30 years who had been exposed to COVID-19. DNA for the CDR3: TGTGCCAGTGGAAGGGGCTTGGGCAATCAGCCCCAGCATTTT. This translates into CASGRGLGNQPQHF. Using reference TRBV19 and TRBJ1-5 for the parts outside the CDR3, the full variable domain is DGGITQSPKYLFRKEGQNVTLSCEQNLNHDAMYWYRQDPGQGLRLIYYSQIVNDFQKGDIAEGYSVSREKKESFPLTVTSAQKNPTAFYLCASGRGLGNQPQHFGDGTRLSIL.